The clone carrying this T cell receptor beta chain appeared a single time. The antigen remains undetermined. The sample comes from a study of T-cell reconstitution after alpha-beta-depleted transplantation in children. Notes on the study in general: Some patients' high day-60 TCRbeta diversity was traced to surviving recipient T cells and thymic progenitors. Two months or so post-transplant, alpha-beta T cells reportedly derived from several hundred expanded graft clones.

A TCRbeta library incorporating unique molecular identifiers was prepared. Each CDR3 protein gets one entry after TCRdb re-called the PCR reads with MiXCR. Of about 440,000 distinct CDR3 sequences in the sample, over 40% were seen once. This CDR3 region has 13 residues. After removal of 4 bases from V and 11 bases from J, the junction contained 10 bases not matched to a gene. This chain connects TRBV12-3 or TRBV12-4 to TRBJ1-1; 7 nucleotides align to TRBD1. The source material was PBMCs, sampled before TCRalphabeta/CD19-depleted stem cell transplant. This receptor was taken from a girl aged 2 to 9 with aplastic anemia, due to receive a stem cell transplant. CDR3 sequence: CASSSTDRSAAFF. The CDR3 region has the DNA TGTGCCAGCAGTTCAACGGACAGGTCTGCCGCTTTCTTT.